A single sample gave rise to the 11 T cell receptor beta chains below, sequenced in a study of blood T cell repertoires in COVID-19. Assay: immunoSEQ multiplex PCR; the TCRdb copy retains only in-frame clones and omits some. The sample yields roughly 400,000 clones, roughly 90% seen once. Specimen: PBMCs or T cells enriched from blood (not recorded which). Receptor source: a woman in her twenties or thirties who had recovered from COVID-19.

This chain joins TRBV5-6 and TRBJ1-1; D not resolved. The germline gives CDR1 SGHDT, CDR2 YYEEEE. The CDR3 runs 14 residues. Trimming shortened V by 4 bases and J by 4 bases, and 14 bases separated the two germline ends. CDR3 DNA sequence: TGTGCCAGCAGCATTGGTGGGAGTACCACTGAAGCTTTCTTT. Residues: CASSIGGSTTEAFF.

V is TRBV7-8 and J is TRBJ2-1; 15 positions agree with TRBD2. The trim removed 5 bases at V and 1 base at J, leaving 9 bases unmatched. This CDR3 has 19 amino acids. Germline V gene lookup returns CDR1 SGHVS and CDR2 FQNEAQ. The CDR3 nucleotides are TGTGCCAGCAGCCACCGGACTAGCGGGAGGGTGGGGTCCTACAATGAGCAGTTCTTC. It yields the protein CASSHRTSGRVGSYNEQFF. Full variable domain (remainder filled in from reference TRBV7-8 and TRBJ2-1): GAGVSQSPRYKVAKRGQDVALRCDPISGHVSLFWYQQALGQGPEFLTYFQNEAQLDKSGLPSDRFFAERPEGSVSTLKIQRTQQEDSAVYLCASSHRTSGRVGSYNEQFFGPGTRLTVL.

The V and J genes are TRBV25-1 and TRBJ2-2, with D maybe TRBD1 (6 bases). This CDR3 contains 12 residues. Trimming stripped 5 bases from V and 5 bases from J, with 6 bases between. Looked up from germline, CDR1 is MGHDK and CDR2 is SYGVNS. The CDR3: CASSTGTGELFF. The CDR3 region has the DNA TGTGCCAGCAGTACAGGGACCGGGGAGCTGTTTTTT.

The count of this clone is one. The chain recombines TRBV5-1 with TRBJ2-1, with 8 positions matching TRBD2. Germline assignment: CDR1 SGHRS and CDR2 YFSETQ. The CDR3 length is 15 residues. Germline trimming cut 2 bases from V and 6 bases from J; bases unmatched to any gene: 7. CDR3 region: CASSFWATSANEQFF. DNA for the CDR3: TGCGCCAGCAGCTTCTGGGCGACTAGCGCCAATGAGCAGTTCTTC.

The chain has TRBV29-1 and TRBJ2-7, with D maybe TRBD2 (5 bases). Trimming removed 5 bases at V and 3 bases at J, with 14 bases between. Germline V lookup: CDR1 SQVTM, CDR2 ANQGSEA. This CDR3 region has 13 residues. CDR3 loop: CSVRTRTNYEQYF. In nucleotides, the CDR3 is TGCAGCGTTCGGACTCGAACCAACTACGAGCAGTACTTC.

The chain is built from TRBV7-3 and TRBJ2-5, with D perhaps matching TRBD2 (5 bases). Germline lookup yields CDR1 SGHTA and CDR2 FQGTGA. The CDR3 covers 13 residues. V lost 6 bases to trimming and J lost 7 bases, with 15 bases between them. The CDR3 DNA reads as TGTGCCAGCAGTTCGGGGATCCTCGGGACCCAGTACTTC. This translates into CASSSGILGTQYF.

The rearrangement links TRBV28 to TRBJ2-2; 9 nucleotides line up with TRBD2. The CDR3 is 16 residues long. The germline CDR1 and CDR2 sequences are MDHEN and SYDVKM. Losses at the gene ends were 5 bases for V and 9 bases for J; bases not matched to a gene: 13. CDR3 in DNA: TGTGCCAGCAGTCACCGACTAGCGGTAAATTCCTGGGAGCTGTTTTTT. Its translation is CASSHRLAVNSWELFF.

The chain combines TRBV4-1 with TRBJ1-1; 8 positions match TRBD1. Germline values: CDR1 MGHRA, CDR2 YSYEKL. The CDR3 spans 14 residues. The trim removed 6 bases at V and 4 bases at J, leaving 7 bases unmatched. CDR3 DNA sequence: TGCGCCAGCAGGGCAACAGGGGGTAGCACTGAAGCTTTCTTT. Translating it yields CASRATGGSTEAFF.

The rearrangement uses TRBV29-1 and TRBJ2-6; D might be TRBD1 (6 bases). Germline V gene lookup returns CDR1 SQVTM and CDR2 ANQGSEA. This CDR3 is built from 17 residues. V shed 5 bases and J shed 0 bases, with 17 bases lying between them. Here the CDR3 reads CSVRFRGSNSGANVLTF. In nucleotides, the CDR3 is TGCAGCGTTAGGTTCAGGGGAAGTAACTCTGGGGCCAACGTCCTGACTTTC.

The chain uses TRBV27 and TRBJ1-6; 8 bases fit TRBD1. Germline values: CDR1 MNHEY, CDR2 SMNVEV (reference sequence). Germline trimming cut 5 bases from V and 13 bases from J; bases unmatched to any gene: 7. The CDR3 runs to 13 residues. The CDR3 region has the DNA TGTGCCAGCAGTCCCGACAGGGGCTGGCCCCTCCACTTT. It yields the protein CASSPDRGWPLHF.

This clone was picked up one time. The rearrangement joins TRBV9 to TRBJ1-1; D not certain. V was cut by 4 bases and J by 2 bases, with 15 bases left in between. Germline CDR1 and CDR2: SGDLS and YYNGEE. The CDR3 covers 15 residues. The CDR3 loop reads CASSPPGLRNTEAFF. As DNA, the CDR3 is TGTGCCAGCAGCCCCCCTGGGCTTCGAAACACTGAAGCTTTCTTT.